Presented here are 25 T cell receptor beta chains from one specimen sequenced in a study of blood T cell repertoires in COVID-19. Here immunoSEQ multiplex PCR was the method, and the copy in TCRdb shows in-frame clones only, minus some. The sample gives roughly 250,000 clones, more than 75% of which show up once; around 9.5% is in the top ten. The sample was peripheral blood. Receptors were obtained from a man aged 40-49 years who had recovered from COVID-19.

The chain combines TRBV11-2 with TRBJ2-3; D is perhaps TRBD2 (5 bases). Deletions cut 3 bases from V and 4 bases from J, with 11 bases between. The V gene's germline CDR1 is SGHAT and CDR2 FQNNGV. This CDR3 is built from 14 residues. For the CDR3, the DNA is TGTGCCAGCAGCTTCACTAGAGATTCAGATACGCAGTATTTT. Protein: CASSFTRDSDTQYF.

The chain couples TRBV5-1 to TRBJ2-2, with 11 bases that match TRBD2. The CDR3 is made up of 13 amino acids. CDR1 is SGHRS and CDR2 is YFSETQ in the germline V gene. V lost 2 bases, J lost 10 bases, and 1 base stayed unmatched. CDR3 sequence: CASSLLAGVELFF. CDR3 DNA: TGCGCCAGCAGCTTACTAGCGGGAGTGGAGCTGTTTTTT.

The rearrangement joins TRBV19 to TRBJ2-7; TRBD2 aligns across 8 bases. V dropped 10 bases and J dropped 4; count of bases not matched to a gene: 9. This CDR3 has 13 residues. Looked up from germline, CDR1 is LNHDA and CDR2 is SQIVND (reference sequence). CDR3 in amino acids: CATSRGGSYEQYF. CDR3 in DNA: TGTGCCACCAGTCGGGGGGGGTCGTACGAGCAGTACTTC.

This clone came up once. DNA for the CDR3: TGTGCCAGCTCACCACAGGGGTCCTACAATGAGCAGTTCTTC. Protein: CASSPQGSYNEQFF. This chain links TRBV18 with TRBJ2-1; TRBD1 is a possible D gene (5 bases). The CDR3 has 14 residues. V was clipped by 1 base and J by 1 base, with 5 bases between them. Germline lookup yields CDR1 KGHSH and CDR2 LQKENI. Full variable domain (missing parts from reference TRBV18 and TRBJ2-1): NAGVMQNPRHLVRRRGQEARLRCSPMKGHSHVYWYRQLPEEGLKFMVYLQKENIIDESGMPKERFSAEFPKEGPSILRIQQVVRGDSAAYFCASSPQGSYNEQFFGPGTRLTVL.

This CDR3 reads CASSLSSGGPSNEQFF. The CDR3 nucleotides read TGTGCCAGCTCACTGTCTAGCGGGGGACCTTCCAATGAGCAGTTCTTC. This chain links TRBV18 with TRBJ2-1; 10 positions agree with TRBD2. Germline CDR1 and CDR2: KGHSH and LQKENI. The CDR3 has 16 residues. V was clipped by 4 bases and J by 6 bases; unmatched bases: 9.

V gene TRBV6-2 or TRBV6-3 combines with J gene TRBJ2-7, with 10 bases aligning to TRBD1. The CDR3 is 15 amino acids. The J segment lost 2 bases and the V segment lost 4 bases, leaving 5 bases of the junction unmatched. Germline CDR1 and CDR2: MNHEY and SVGEGT. The CDR3 bases are TGTGCCAGCAGTTTCACCGGGACAGGGGCCTACGAGCAGTACTTC. This translates into CASSFTGTGAYEQYF.

The J gene is TRBJ1-4, the V gene TRBV7-2, with 9 bases lining up with TRBD1. Germline values: CDR1 SGHTA, CDR2 FQGNSA. CDR3 size: 17 residues. The V gene end was trimmed by 2 bases and the J gene end by 6 bases; junction bases not matched to a gene: 10. The CDR3 reads CASSLSALTGGDEKLFF. The DNA of the CDR3 is TGTGCCAGCAGCTTATCAGCCCTGACAGGGGGGGATGAAAAACTGTTTTTT.

The gene calls are TRBV30 and TRBJ1-2; D ambiguous. Trimming stripped 0 bases from V and 2 bases from J, with 13 bases between. The CDR3 covers 15 residues. Germline CDR1 GTSNPN, CDR2 SVGIG (reference sequence). For the CDR3, the DNA is TGTGCCTGGAGTGTAGGCCCAGGATCAAACTATGGCTACACCTTC. Residues: CAWSVGPGSNYGYTF. Supplemented by reference TRBV30 and TRBJ1-2, the full variable domain reads SQTIHQWPATLVQPVGSPLSLECTVEGTSNPNLYWYRQAAGRGLQLLFYSVGIGQISSEVPQNLSASRPQDRQFILSSKKLLLSDSGFYLCAWSVGPGSNYGYTFGSGTRLTVV.

This chain uses TRBV9 with TRBJ2-3, with 7 bases matching TRBD2. Per germline, CDR1 SGDLS and CDR2 YYNGEE. V shed 4 bases, J shed 4 bases, and the junction held 12 bases outside the gene matches. The CDR3 extends over 16 amino acids. CDR3 loop: CASSPRGAGPADTQYF. CDR3 DNA: TGTGCCAGCAGCCCCCGTGGAGCGGGGCCGGCAGATACGCAGTATTTT.

The rearrangement joins TRBV5-6 to TRBJ1-1; D possibly corresponds to TRBD1 (6 bases). Per the germline V gene, CDR1 is SGHDT and CDR2 is YYEEEE. This CDR3 is 14 amino acids long. The germline V and J ends were trimmed by 3 bases and 4 bases, with 13 bases remaining between them. For the CDR3, the DNA is TGTGCCAGCAGCTGGACAGCCCCGGGCACTGAAGCTTTCTTT. Amino acid sequence: CASSWTAPGTEAFF.

V usage is TRBV19 and J usage is TRBJ2-3; a possible D gene is TRBD1 (6 bases). Germline CDR1 LNHDA, CDR2 SQIVND (reference sequence). CDR3 length: 15 amino acids. The V and J ends lost 7 bases and 2 bases respectively, with 16 bases between them. The CDR3 region is CASTPPGVITDTQYF. CDR3 DNA: TGTGCCAGTACCCCGCCAGGGGTCATCACAGATACGCAGTATTTT.

The chain combines TRBV6-4 with TRBJ1-1; 9 bases map to TRBD1. CDR1 is MRHNA, CDR2 SNTAGT, per germline. V shed 5 bases and J 2 bases; nucleotides not matched to a gene: 9. The CDR3 is 16 amino acids. The CDR3 DNA reads TGTGCCAGCAGTTCCGGGACAGGGAGAAGTAACACTGAAGCTTTCTTT. This encodes CASSSGTGRSNTEAFF.

The genes are TRBV19 and TRBJ2-1; 8 bases line up with TRBD2. The V segment lost 10 bases and the J segment 3 bases; nucleotides outside the gene matches: 8. CDR3 length equals 14 residues. CDR1 is LNHDA, CDR2 SQIVND, per germline (reference sequence). The CDR3 region is CATQAGGVYNEQFF. The CDR3 DNA reads as TGTGCCACCCAGGCGGGAGGCGTCTACAATGAGCAGTTCTTC.

Comment on this clone: Different DNA sequences within this sample yield the same CDR3. The rearrangement joins TRBV4-3 to TRBJ2-7, with TRBD2 identical over 11 bases. The CDR3 length is 15 residues. The germline V gene has CDR1 LGHNA and CDR2 YSLEER. The V segment lost 1 base and the J segment 4 bases; nucleotides outside the gene matches: 3. The CDR3 sequence: CASSQVASGRYEQYF. The CDR3 bases are TGCGCCAGCAGCCAAGTAGCTAGCGGGAGGTACGAGCAGTACTTC.

The V gene is TRBV25-1, the J gene TRBJ2-1, with D possibly being TRBD2 (7 bases). The CDR3 contains 14 residues. The germline V gene has CDR1 MGHDK and CDR2 SYGVNS. V was pared by 6 bases and J by 5 bases, with 14 bases between. CDR3 amino acids: CASRGGGGNNEQFF. For the CDR3, the DNA is TGTGCCAGCAGAGGGGGGGGCGGGAACAATGAGCAGTTCTTC.

This clone came up a few times. V gene TRBV14 combines with J gene TRBJ2-5; 9 bases agree with TRBD2. V lost 2 bases to trimming and J lost 2 bases; unmatched junction nucleotides: 12. The CDR3 length is 18 residues. Germline V gives CDR1 SGHDN, CDR2 FVKESK. The CDR3, as DNA: TGTGCCAGCAGCCAACATAGTTTGACTAGCGGATCACAAGAGACCCAGTACTTC. It codes for CASSQHSLTSGSQETQYF.

The chain uses TRBV24-1 and TRBJ1-5; TRBD1 matches 10 bases. The J segment lost 1 base and the V segment lost 9 bases, leaving 2 bases of the junction unmatched. The CDR3 is made up of 14 amino acids. Germline V gene sequence: CDR1 KGHDR, CDR2 SFDVKD. The CDR3, as DNA: TGTGCCACCCAGGGACAGGGGAGCAATCAGCCCCAGCATTTT. As protein: CATQGQGSNQPQHF.

V is TRBV5-1 and J is TRBJ2-2; 10 positions match TRBD2. Per the germline V gene, CDR1 is SGHRS and CDR2 is YFSETQ. J gave up 3 bases and V 3 bases, and 11 bases lay outside the gene matches. The CDR3 consists of 18 residues. The CDR3 DNA sequence: TGCGCCAGCAGCTCCCGGCTGGGACTAGCGAAGTACACCGGGGAGCTGTTTTTT. Amino acid sequence: CASSSRLGLAKYTGELFF.

The chain employs TRBV27 and TRBJ1-5; tentatively, D is TRBD1 (6 bases). V was clipped by 3 bases and J by 0 bases, with 18 bases between them. CDR1 is MNHEY, CDR2 SMNVEV, per germline (reference sequence). The CDR3 is 18 residues long. CDR3 DNA sequence: TGTGCCAGCAGTTTTCGCGCTAGGGGGTATAATAGCAATCAGCCCCAGCATTTT. It translates to CASSFRARGYNSNQPQHF.

The rearrangement uses TRBV6-5 and TRBJ2-3; TRBD2 matches 9 bases. J was trimmed by 1 base and V by 2 bases; bases with no gene match: 4. This CDR3 spans 16 amino acids. The germline V gene has CDR1 MNHEY and CDR2 SVGAGI. The CDR3 nucleotides are TGTGCCAGCAGTTACGTGGCTAGCGGGGGCACAGATACGCAGTATTTT. It encodes CASSYVASGGTDTQYF.

The genes are TRBV28 and TRBJ1-3; D may be TRBD1 (5 bases). Germline V gene sequence: CDR1 MDHEN, CDR2 SYDVKM. The CDR3 sequence is 15 residues long. Trimming took 1 base from V and 2 from J, leaving 9 bases between them. This CDR3 is CASSLSAGTGNTIYF. The CDR3 nucleotides are TGTGCCAGCAGTTTATCGGCAGGGACTGGAAACACCATATATTTT.

The rearrangement links TRBV6-5 to TRBJ2-7; a weak D match, TRBD1 (6 bases). The V gene lost 5 bases and the J gene lost 0 bases, with 8 bases spanning the gap. The germline CDR1 and CDR2 sequences are MNHEY and SVGAGI. This CDR3 is 13 amino acids long. The CDR3 is CASSRQDSYEQYF. DNA for the CDR3: TGTGCCAGCAGTAGACAGGACTCCTACGAGCAGTACTTC.

This clone was observed a few times. The chain carries TRBV4-1 and TRBJ1-3; 8 bases agree with TRBD1. Germline V gene data show CDR1 as MGHRA and CDR2 as YSYEKL. J lost 0 bases, V lost 3 bases, and 13 bases had no gene match. There are 19 residues in the CDR3. The chain's CDR3 is CASSQRTGQEINSGNTIYF. Here the CDR3 DNA reads TGCGCCAGCAGCCAGAGGACAGGGCAAGAGATTAACTCTGGAAACACCATATATTTT.

The chain employs TRBV6-6 and TRBJ2-7; 12 bases map to TRBD2. There are 16 residues in the CDR3. Unmatched junction bases numbered 7, after V lost 0 bases and J lost 7 bases. The germline CDR1 and CDR2 sequences are MNHNY and SVGAGI (reference sequence). The CDR3 sequence: CASSYSASGRAGEQYF. CDR3 DNA sequence: TGTGCCAGCAGTTACTCTGCTAGCGGGAGGGCTGGTGAGCAGTACTTC.

This chain joins TRBV11-2 and TRBJ2-4; 13 bases are shared with TRBD2. This CDR3 contains 18 residues. CDR1 is SGHAT and CDR2 is FQNNGV in the germline V gene. The V and J ends lost 5 bases and 0 bases, in that order; junction bases with no gene match: 7. The CDR3 bases are TGTGCCAGCAGCCCCACTAGCGGGAGGGCTTTAGCCAAAAACATTCAGTACTTC. This sequence encodes CASSPTSGRALAKNIQYF.